Following are 21 T cell receptor beta chains from one sample sequenced in a study of blood T cells in healthy people across ages. Then a second PCR, running roughly 7 to 11 cycles, was carried out with a sample-barcoded 5' primer and a J-beta primer mix. TCRdb ran MiXCR on the 5' RACE reads and lists one entry per CDR3 protein. The sample consists of about 1.4 million distinct CDR3 sequences, roughly 59% of them appearing once. Sequencing was done on a sample of blood. The source of these receptors is a man between 18 and 35 years old in good health.

The chain couples TRBV3-1 to TRBJ2-1; 7 positions agree with TRBD2. CDR1 LGHDT and CDR2 YNNKEL come from the germline V gene (reference sequence). This CDR3 region has 16 residues. V gave up 1 base and J gave up 6 bases; unmatched junction bases: 9. Here the CDR3 DNA reads TGTGCCAGCAGCCAAGTATCTGGGGGGAGGGCCAATGAGCAGTTCTTC. Encoded protein: CASSQVSGGRANEQFF.

V usage is TRBV6-1 and J usage is TRBJ1-5; D might be TRBD1 (6 bases). This CDR3 spans 18 amino acids. Per germline, CDR1 MNHNS and CDR2 SASEGT. Trimming stripped 7 bases from V and 0 bases from J, with 22 bases between. CDR3 region: CASMSSRGALYSNQPQHF. CDR3 nucleotides: TGTGCCAGCATGTCATCCAGGGGTGCCCTCTATAGCAATCAGCCCCAGCATTTT.

The J gene is TRBJ2-7, the V gene TRBV27; D not resolved. V dropped 0 bases and J dropped 4 bases, with 13 bases sitting between them. CDR1 and CDR2 (germline): MNHEY, SMNVEV (reference sequence). This CDR3 contains 15 residues. The CDR3 DNA sequence: TGTGCCAGCAGTTTATCCTTGACACACATTTACGAGCAGTACTTC. Its translation: CASSLSLTHIYEQYF.

This clonotype has a single count. The V and J genes are TRBV5-1 and TRBJ2-7; no reliable D call. This CDR3 is built from 13 residues. V lost 4 bases and J lost 1, with 9 bases in between. Germline loops: CDR1 SGHRS, CDR2 YFSETQ. The DNA for the CDR3 is TGCGCCAGCAGCAACGGACCATCCTACGAGCAGTACTTC. It specifies CASSNGPSYEQYF.

The chain links TRBV4-1 to TRBJ2-1; TRBD2 matches 7 bases. The CDR3 is made up of 17 amino acids. Germline CDR1 is MGHRA and CDR2 is YSYEKL. Trimming removed 1 base from V and 4 bases from J; junction bases left unmatched: 10. The CDR3 bases are TGCGCCAGCAGCCAAGGTGGGGCTAGCGGAGTTTACAATGAGCAGTTCTTC. Its translation is CASSQGGASGVYNEQFF.

This clonotype has more than one count but fewer than ten. The chain carries TRBV7-2 and TRBJ2-1; 11 nucleotides align to TRBD2. The trim removed 5 bases at V and 8 bases at J, leaving 5 bases unmatched. Germline CDR1 reads SGHTA; CDR2 reads FQGNSA. CDR3 length equals 14 residues. CDR3 amino acids: CASSLSGGAHEQFF. The CDR3 DNA follows: TGTGCCAGCAGCCTTAGCGGGGGGGCTCATGAGCAGTTCTTC.

V is TRBV3-1 and J is TRBJ2-6, with a possible D match to TRBD1 (6 bases). Germline CDR1 is LGHDT and CDR2 is YNNKEL (reference sequence). Deletions cut 4 bases from V and 2 bases from J, with 18 bases between. The CDR3 is 18 amino acids. CDR3 sequence (DNA): TGTGCCAGCAGCCTTTCCTTGACAGGTTTCGCTGGGGCCAACGTCCTGACTTTC. Amino acid sequence: CASSLSLTGFAGANVLTF.

J is TRBJ2-7 and V is TRBV20-1, with 12 bases aligning to TRBD2. Trimming at V came to 5 bases and at J to 9 bases, leaving 8 bases not matched to a gene. Germline CDR1 DFQATT, CDR2 SNEGSKA (reference sequence). The CDR3 sequence is 13 residues long. This CDR3 is CSAPTQLAGGQYF. The CDR3 nucleotides read TGCAGTGCTCCGACACAACTAGCGGGGGGGCAGTACTTC.

V usage is TRBV12-3 or TRBV12-4 and J usage is TRBJ2-1; D gene uncertain. V was clipped by 10 bases and J by 9 bases, with 10 bases between them. This CDR3 comprises 10 residues. The CDR3 coding sequence is TGTGCCACTCAAACTGCTGAGCAGTTCTTC. Protein: CATQTAEQFF.

This chain connects TRBV27 to TRBJ1-4, with 7 bases that match TRBD1. The CDR3 runs to 15 residues. V shed 5 bases, J shed 7 bases, and the junction held 10 bases outside the gene matches. Germline V gene lookup returns CDR1 MNHEY and CDR2 SMNVEV (reference sequence). The CDR3 reads CASSLSQGRGEKLFF. CDR3 sequence (DNA): TGTGCCAGCAGTCTTTCACAGGGGAGAGGTGAAAAACTGTTTTTT.

The chain couples TRBV5-1 to TRBJ2-4, with 13 bases identical to TRBD2. The ends lost 7 bases at V and 8 bases at J; junction bases unmatched: 12. The germline gives CDR1 SGHRS, CDR2 YFSETQ. The length of the CDR3 is 16 residues. CDR3 amino acids: CASGRRLAGGRDIQYF. In DNA, the CDR3 is TGCGCCAGCGGCCGGAGACTAGCGGGAGGCCGAGACATTCAGTACTTC.

V is TRBV7-2 and J is TRBJ2-7; maybe TRBD1 (5 bases). Per germline, CDR1 SGHTA and CDR2 FQGNSA. Trimming removed 4 bases from V and 6 bases from J, with 16 bases in between. The CDR3 totals 14 residues. The CDR3: CASSSRDPLGEQYF. In DNA form, the CDR3 reads TGTGCCAGCAGCTCCAGGGATCCGTTGGGCGAGCAGTACTTC.

The rearrangement joins TRBV6-2 or TRBV6-3 to TRBJ2-1; TRBD2 might be the D (6 bases). From germline, CDR1 is MNHEY and CDR2 SVGEGT. CDR3 size: 17 residues. The germline V and J ends were trimmed by 5 bases and 9 bases, with 26 bases remaining between them. CDR3 residues: CASSTTTGRGLRVEQFF. The DNA for the CDR3 is TGTGCCAGCAGTACCACCACTGGGCGGGGCCTACGGGTTGAGCAGTTCTTC.

The V call is TRBV7-9, the J call TRBJ1-2; D gene unclear. The CDR3 totals 13 residues. The germline CDR1 and CDR2 sequences are SEHNR and FQNEAQ (reference sequence). V was cut by 1 base and J by 8 bases, with 11 bases left in between. DNA of the CDR3: TGTGCCAGCAGCTTAGGGTTGGTAGGCGGCTACACCTTC. The encoded protein is CASSLGLVGGYTF.

V usage is TRBV3-1 and J usage is TRBJ2-1, with 14 bases matching TRBD2. Germline trimming cut 3 bases from V and 10 bases from J; bases unmatched to any gene: 8. Germline-derived CDR1 and CDR2 are LGHDT and YNNKEL (reference sequence). This CDR3 is built from 16 residues. CDR3 nucleotide sequence: TGTGCCAGCAGCCACCTCGGGACTAGCGGGAGAAGAGAGCAGTTCTTC. Translation gives CASSHLGTSGRREQFF.

The chain is built from TRBV27 and TRBJ1-2; possible D gene TRBD1, 5 bases. V lost 3 bases and J lost 5, with 13 bases in between. From germline, CDR1 is MNHEY and CDR2 SMNVEV (reference sequence). This CDR3 comprises 14 residues. Written as DNA, the CDR3 is TGTGCCAGCAGTTTGATAGGGACGGAATATGGCTACACCTTC. It codes for CASSLIGTEYGYTF.

In this sample, this clonotype turned up a few times. V is TRBV5-1 and J is TRBJ2-7, with unresolved D. Germline V lookup: CDR1 SGHRS, CDR2 YFSETQ. V was cut by 0 bases and J by 1 base, with 11 bases left in between. The CDR3 loop spans 15 amino acids. The CDR3 sequence is CASSLAGVRSYEQYF. The CDR3 region has the DNA TGCGCCAGCAGCTTGGCCGGTGTAAGGTCCTACGAGCAGTACTTC.

The chain is built from TRBV6-2 or TRBV6-3 and TRBJ1-4, with a possible D match to TRBD1 (6 bases). V gave up 8 bases and J gave up 3 bases, with 19 bases separating them. CDR1 and CDR2 (germline): MNHEY, SVGEGT. The CDR3 totals 16 residues. Written as DNA, the CDR3 is TGTGCCAGCCTATCAAAAGGAGGGACACCTAATGAAAAACTGTTTTTT. Translating it yields CASLSKGGTPNEKLFF.

The V call is TRBV4-1, the J call TRBJ1-4; D unresolved. V was cut by 10 bases and J by 0 bases, with 9 bases left in between. This CDR3 spans 13 amino acids. CDR1 is MGHRA and CDR2 is YSYEKL in the germline V gene. The CDR3 DNA reads as TGCGCCACCAAAGGTCCAACTAATGAAAAACTGTTTTTT. Encoded protein: CATKGPTNEKLFF.

This clonotype was detected only once. V usage is TRBV7-9 and J usage is TRBJ1-2; no definite D call. This CDR3 has 14 residues. V lost 3 bases and J 8 bases, leaving 16 bases between the germline ends. Germline V gives CDR1 SEHNR, CDR2 FQNEAQ (reference sequence). The CDR3: CASSFPGAGRGYTF. DNA for the CDR3: TGTGCCAGCAGCTTCCCAGGTGCCGGGAGAGGCTACACCTTC.

J is TRBJ1-4 and V is TRBV27; weak D call: TRBD1 (6 bases). This CDR3 is built from 15 residues. CDR1 is MNHEY, CDR2 SMNVEV, per germline (reference sequence). Trimming stripped 7 bases from V and 8 bases from J, with 20 bases between. The CDR3 DNA is TGTGCCAGCACCACAATTGGCGGGGGGCAGGAAAAACTGTTTTTT. Its protein product is CASTTIGGGQEKLFF.